The 14 T cell receptor beta chains below all came from one sample that was sequenced in a study of vaccination and CD4 T cells after COVID-19. The treatment here: roughly ten-day PBMC culture with coronavirus spike peptide pools or control peptides (ViraFEST assay). Cultured CD4+ T cells had their DNA profiled by the Oncomine TCR Beta short-read assay. TCRdb itself ran the PCR reads through MiXCR, one entry per CDR3 protein. The data show 11,000 to 15,000 distinct CDR3 sequences, roughly 30% seen once. These receptors' targets are unknown. Sequencing used CD4+ T cells from blood, cultured in vitro, obtained after SARS-CoV-2 vaccination. The receptors were sampled from a human donor who had recovered from COVID-19.

The chain has TRBV14 and TRBJ1-6, with D unresolved. V was pared by 0 bases and J by 7 bases, with 13 bases between. CDR3 length equals 16 residues. Germline lookup yields CDR1 SGHDN and CDR2 FVKESK. CDR3 bases: TGTGCCAGCAGCCAAGATTTCACGGGAACCAATTCACCCCTCCACTTT. Translated, it gives CASSQDFTGTNSPLHF.

This clonotype was seen more than once but under ten times. The V gene is TRBV7-9, the J gene TRBJ1-6; 7 bases align to TRBD1. Germline trimming cut 5 bases from V and 9 bases from J; bases unmatched to any gene: 10. Germline V gene data show CDR1 as SEHNR and CDR2 as FQNEAQ (reference sequence). The CDR3 has 15 amino acids. CDR3 bases: TGTGCCAGCAGCACGCACAGGGGAATTCGTTCACCCCTCCACTTT. Translation gives CASSTHRGIRSPLHF.

V gene TRBV7-2 combines with J gene TRBJ1-1; no clear D. CDR1 SGHTA and CDR2 FQGNSA come from the germline V gene. CDR3 length equals 12 residues. Trimming took off 2 bases at V and 4 bases at J, with 5 bases between the two ends. CDR3 in amino acids: CASSLLGTEAFF. The CDR3 DNA reads TGTGCCAGCAGCTTACTTGGCACTGAAGCTTTCTTT.

This sequence joins TRBV12-5 and TRBJ1-2; D remains unclear. V lost 7 bases, J lost 1 base, and 13 bases lay in between. CDR3 length: 14 residues. The germline CDR1 and CDR2 sequences are LGHNT and FRNRAP. The CDR3 loop is CASAPGESNYGYTF. CDR3 DNA sequence: TGTGCTAGTGCCCCGGGAGAGAGTAACTATGGCTACACCTTC.

The V call is TRBV6-1, the J call TRBJ1-1, with D hard to call. The V end lost 5 bases, the J end lost 1 base, and 14 bases lay between the germline ends. The CDR3 totals 15 residues. In germline, CDR1 is MNHNS, CDR2 SASEGT. DNA of the CDR3: TGTGCCAGCAGTACTCTACCGGCAGCGAACACTGAAGCTTTCTTT. This gives the protein CASSTLPAANTEAFF.

The chain has TRBV18 and TRBJ2-5, with 7 bases aligning to TRBD2. CDR1 is KGHSH and CDR2 is LQKENI in the germline V gene. The CDR3 is 14 amino acids. With 3 bases clipped from V and 6 bases from J, the junction kept 7 bases outside the gene matches. In DNA, the CDR3 is TGTGCCAGCTCACCCGGACTAGGGGCTAAGACCCAGTACTTC. Protein product: CASSPGLGAKTQYF.

The chain is built from TRBV30 and TRBJ1-5; D is unclear. The germline gives CDR1 GTSNPN, CDR2 SVGIG (reference sequence). Deletions cut 3 bases from V and 4 bases from J, with 16 bases between. The CDR3 sequence is 15 residues long. The DNA for the CDR3 is TGTGCCTGGAGCCCCCCCGGGAAGATTAATCAGCCCCAGCATTTT. Its protein product is CAWSPPGKINQPQHF.

The chain's CDR3 is CASRSGQGAARNTEAFF. CDR3 nucleotides: TGTGCCAGCAGGAGTGGACAGGGGGCCGCAAGGAACACTGAAGCTTTCTTT. The chain uses TRBV14 and TRBJ1-1; 11 nucleotides match TRBD1. V lost 6 bases and J lost 1; bases outside the gene matches: 10. Germline CDR1 is SGHDN and CDR2 is FVKESK. There are 17 residues in the CDR3.

This clonotype is medium-sized (0.01 to 0.1%) in the sample. V gene TRBV20-1 combines with J gene TRBJ1-6; D uncertain. CDR3 size: 15 residues. Trimming took 3 bases from V and 10 from J, leaving 19 bases between them. CDR1 is DFQATT, CDR2 SNEGSKA, per germline (reference sequence). Here the CDR3 reads CSARTRLTRESPLHF. DNA for the CDR3: TGCAGTGCTAGGACGCGACTGACCCGGGAATCACCCCTCCACTTT.

This clonotype showed up just a few times. This rearrangement joins TRBV12-3 or TRBV12-4 to TRBJ1-2; a possible D gene is TRBD1 (6 bases). Trimming pared 7 bases from V and 8 bases from J, leaving 17 bases between. The CDR3 runs to 13 residues. CDR3 sequence reads: CASNIQGPGGYTF. The CDR3 DNA is TGTGCCAGCAACATACAGGGACCCGGGGGCTACACCTTC.

The V call is TRBV28, the J call TRBJ2-5; no clear D gene. The CDR3 loop spans 10 amino acids. Germline lookup yields CDR1 MDHEN and CDR2 SYDVKM. V was cut by 4 bases and J by 7 bases, with 4 bases left in between. The CDR3 spells CASSSGTQYF. CDR3 in DNA: TGTGCCAGCAGTTCGGGGACCCAGTACTTC.

The chain recombines TRBV6-2 or TRBV6-3 with TRBJ2-1; 13 bases agree with TRBD2. The germline CDR1 and CDR2 sequences are MNHEY and SVGEGT. Trimming removed 8 bases from V and 3 bases from J; junction bases left unmatched: 7. The CDR3 length is 16 residues. This CDR3 is CASGGLAGAHYNEQFF. CDR3 nucleotides: TGTGCCAGCGGCGGACTAGCGGGAGCTCACTACAATGAGCAGTTCTTC.

The V call is TRBV6-2 or TRBV6-3, the J call TRBJ2-1; 7 bases line up with TRBD1. The germline V gene encodes CDR1 MNHEY and CDR2 SVGEGT. The ends lost 2 bases at V and 5 bases at J; junction bases unmatched: 0. This CDR3 is 13 amino acids long. Written as DNA, the CDR3 is TGTGCCAGCAGTTACGACAGGGACAATGAGCAGTTCTTC. Translated: CASSYDRDNEQFF.

The chain uses TRBV29-1 and TRBJ2-5; a possible D gene is TRBD1 (5 bases). V dropped 5 bases and J dropped 6 bases, with 13 bases sitting between them. The CDR3 is 12 amino acids. Germline CDR1 reads SQVTM; CDR2 reads ANQGSEA. CDR3 DNA: TGCAGCGTTATTCAGGGTCAAAAGACCCAGTACTTC. Translated: CSVIQGQKTQYF. Using reference TRBV29-1 and TRBJ2-5 for the parts outside the CDR3, the full variable domain is SAVISQKPSRDICQRGTSLTIQCQVDSQVTMMFWYRQQPGQSLTLIATANQGSEATYESGFVIDKFPISRPNLTFSTLTVSNMSPEDSSIYLCSVIQGQKTQYFGPGTRLLVL.